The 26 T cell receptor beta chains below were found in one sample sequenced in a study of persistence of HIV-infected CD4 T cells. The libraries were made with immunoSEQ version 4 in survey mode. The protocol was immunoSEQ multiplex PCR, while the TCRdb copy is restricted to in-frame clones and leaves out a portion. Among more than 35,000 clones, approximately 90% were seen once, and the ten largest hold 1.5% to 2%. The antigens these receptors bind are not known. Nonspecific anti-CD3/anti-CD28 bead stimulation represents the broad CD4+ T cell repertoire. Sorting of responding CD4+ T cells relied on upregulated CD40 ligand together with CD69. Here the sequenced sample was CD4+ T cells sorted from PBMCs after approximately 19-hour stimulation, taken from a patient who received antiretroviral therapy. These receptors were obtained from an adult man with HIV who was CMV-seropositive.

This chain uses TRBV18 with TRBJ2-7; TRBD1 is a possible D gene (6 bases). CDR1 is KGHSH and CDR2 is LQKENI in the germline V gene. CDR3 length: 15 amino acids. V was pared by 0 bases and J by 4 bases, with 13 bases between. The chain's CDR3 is CASSPPPGEVYEQYF. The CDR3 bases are TGTGCCAGCTCACCACCGCCAGGGGAAGTGTACGAGCAGTACTTC.

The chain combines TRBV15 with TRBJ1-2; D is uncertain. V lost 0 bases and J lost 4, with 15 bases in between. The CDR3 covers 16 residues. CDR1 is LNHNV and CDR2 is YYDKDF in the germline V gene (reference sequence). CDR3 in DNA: TGTGCCACCAGCAGAGACGGCGAAGGGATGGGCTATGGCTACACCTTC. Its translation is CATSRDGEGMGYGYTF.

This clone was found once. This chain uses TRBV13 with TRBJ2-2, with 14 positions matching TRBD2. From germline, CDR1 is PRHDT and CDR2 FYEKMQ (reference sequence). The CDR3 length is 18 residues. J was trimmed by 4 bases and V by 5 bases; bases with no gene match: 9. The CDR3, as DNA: TGTGCCAGCAGCCCCAGACTAGCGGGGGGGCGGCGCACCGGGGAGCTGTTTTTT. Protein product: CASSPRLAGGRRTGELFF.

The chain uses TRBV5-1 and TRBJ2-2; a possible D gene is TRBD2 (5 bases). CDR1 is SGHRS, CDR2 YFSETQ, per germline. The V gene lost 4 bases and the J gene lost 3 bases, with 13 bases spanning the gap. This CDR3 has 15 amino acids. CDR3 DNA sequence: TGCGCCAGCAGCCCTTTCGGACTGGACACCGGGGAGCTGTTTTTT. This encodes CASSPFGLDTGELFF.

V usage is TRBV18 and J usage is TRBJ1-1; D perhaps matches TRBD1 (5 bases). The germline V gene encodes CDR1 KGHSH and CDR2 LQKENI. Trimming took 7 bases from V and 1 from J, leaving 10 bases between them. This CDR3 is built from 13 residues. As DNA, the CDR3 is TGTGCCAGCTACCCGACAGCGAACACTGAAGCTTTCTTT. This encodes CASYPTANTEAFF.

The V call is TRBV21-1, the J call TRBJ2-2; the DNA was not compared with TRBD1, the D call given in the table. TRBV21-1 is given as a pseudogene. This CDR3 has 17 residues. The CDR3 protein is CASSKGGQGVGAGELFF. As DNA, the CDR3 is TGTGCCAGCAGCAAAGGGGGACAGGGGGTAGGAGCCGGGGAGCTGTTTTTT.

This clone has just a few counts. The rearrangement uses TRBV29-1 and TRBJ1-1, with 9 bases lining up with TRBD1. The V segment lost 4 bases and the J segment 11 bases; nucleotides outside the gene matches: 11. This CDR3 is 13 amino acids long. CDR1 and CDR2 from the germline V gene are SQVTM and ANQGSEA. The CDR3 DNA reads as TGCAGCGTTGTGCGGACAGGGGACTTCGATGCTTTCTTT. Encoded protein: CSVVRTGDFDAFF.

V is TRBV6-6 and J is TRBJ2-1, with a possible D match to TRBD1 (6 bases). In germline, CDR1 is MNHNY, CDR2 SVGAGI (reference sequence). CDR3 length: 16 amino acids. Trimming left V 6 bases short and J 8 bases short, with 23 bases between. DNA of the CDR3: TGTGCCAGCAGCCGACCGGTCGGCAGGGGTTTAGATGAGCAGTTCTTC. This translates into CASSRPVGRGLDEQFF.

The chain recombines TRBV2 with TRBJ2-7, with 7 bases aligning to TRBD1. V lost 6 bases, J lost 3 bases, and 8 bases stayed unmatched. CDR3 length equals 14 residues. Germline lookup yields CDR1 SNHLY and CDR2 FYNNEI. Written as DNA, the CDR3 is TGTGCCAGCAGCTCGGGACAGCTGAACTACGAGCAGTACTTC. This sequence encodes CASSSGQLNYEQYF.

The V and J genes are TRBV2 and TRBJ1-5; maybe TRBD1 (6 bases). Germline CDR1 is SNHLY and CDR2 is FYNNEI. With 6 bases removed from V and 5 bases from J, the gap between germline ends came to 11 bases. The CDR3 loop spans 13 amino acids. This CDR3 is CASRVGGHQPQHF. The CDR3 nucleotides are TGTGCCAGCAGGGTAGGGGGGCATCAGCCCCAGCATTTT.

CDR3 sequence (DNA): TGTGCCAGCAGCCAAGATCGTCGCGGCGGGGGGGACTACGAGCAGTACTTC. The encoded protein is CASSQDRRGGGDYEQYF. V and J are TRBV4-2 and TRBJ2-7; TRBD2 aligns across 9 bases. V trimming: 0 bases; J trimming: 3 bases; junction bases outside the gene matches: 9. In germline, CDR1 is LGHNA, CDR2 YNFKEQ. CDR3 length: 17 residues.

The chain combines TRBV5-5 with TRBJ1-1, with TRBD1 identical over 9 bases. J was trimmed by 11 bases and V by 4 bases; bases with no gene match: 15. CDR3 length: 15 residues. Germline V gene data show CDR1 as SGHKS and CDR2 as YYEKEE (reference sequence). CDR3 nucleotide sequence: TGTGCCAGCAGCATACTTCCGGGACAGGGTGGACGGGCTTTCTTT. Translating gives CASSILPGQGGRAFF.

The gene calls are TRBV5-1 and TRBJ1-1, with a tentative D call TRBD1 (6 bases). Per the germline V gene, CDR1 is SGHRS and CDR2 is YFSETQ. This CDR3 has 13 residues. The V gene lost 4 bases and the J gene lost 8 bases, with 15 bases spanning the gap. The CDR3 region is CASSPQGQTEAFF. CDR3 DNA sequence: TGCGCCAGCAGCCCCCAAGGACAGACCGAAGCTTTCTTT.

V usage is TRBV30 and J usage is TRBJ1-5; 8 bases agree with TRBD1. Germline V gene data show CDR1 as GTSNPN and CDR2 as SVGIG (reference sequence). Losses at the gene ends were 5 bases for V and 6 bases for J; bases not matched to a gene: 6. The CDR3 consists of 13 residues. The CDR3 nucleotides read TGTGCCTGGGCCCAGGGGGCGAGTCAGCCCCAGCATTTT. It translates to CAWAQGASQPQHF.

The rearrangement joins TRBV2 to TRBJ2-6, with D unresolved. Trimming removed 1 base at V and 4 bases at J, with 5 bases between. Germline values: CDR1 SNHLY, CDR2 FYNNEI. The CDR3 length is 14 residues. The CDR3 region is CASSEGNGANVLTF. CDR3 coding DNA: TGTGCCAGCAGTGAAGGGAACGGGGCCAACGTCCTGACTTTC.

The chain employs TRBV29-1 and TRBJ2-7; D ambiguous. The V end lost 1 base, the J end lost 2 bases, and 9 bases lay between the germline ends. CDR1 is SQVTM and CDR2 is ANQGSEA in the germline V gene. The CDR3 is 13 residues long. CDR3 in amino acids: CSVEGPWAYEQYF. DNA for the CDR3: TGCAGCGTTGAAGGGCCATGGGCCTACGAGCAGTACTTC.

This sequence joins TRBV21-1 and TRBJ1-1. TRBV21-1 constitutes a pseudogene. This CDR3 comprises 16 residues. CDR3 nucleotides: TGTGCCAGCAGCGGACCTAAGGATGGGATAGACGCTGAAGCTTTCTTT. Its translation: CASSGPKDGIDAEAFF.

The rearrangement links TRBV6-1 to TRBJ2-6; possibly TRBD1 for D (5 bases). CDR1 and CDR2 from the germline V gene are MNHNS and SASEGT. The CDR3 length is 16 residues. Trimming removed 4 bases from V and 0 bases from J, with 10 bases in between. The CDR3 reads CASSGGHSSGANVLTF. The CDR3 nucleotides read TGTGCCAGCAGTGGAGGACATTCCTCTGGGGCCAACGTCCTGACTTTC.

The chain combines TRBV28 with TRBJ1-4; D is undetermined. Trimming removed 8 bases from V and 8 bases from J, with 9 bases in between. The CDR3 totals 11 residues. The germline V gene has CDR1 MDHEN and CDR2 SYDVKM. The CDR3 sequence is CASRLREKLFF. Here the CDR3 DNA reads TGTGCCAGCCGACTGAGGGAAAAACTGTTTTTT. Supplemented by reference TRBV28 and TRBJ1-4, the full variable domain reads DVKVTQSSRYLVKRTGEKVFLECVQDMDHENMFWYRQDPGLGLRLIYFSYDVKMKEKGDIPEGYSVSREKKERFSLILESASTNQTSMYLCASRLREKLFFGSGTQLSVL.

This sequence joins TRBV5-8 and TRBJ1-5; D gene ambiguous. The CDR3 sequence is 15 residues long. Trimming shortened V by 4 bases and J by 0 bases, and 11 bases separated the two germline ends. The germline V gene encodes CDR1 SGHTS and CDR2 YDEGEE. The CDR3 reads CASSGRVNSNQPQHF. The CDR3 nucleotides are TGTGCCAGCAGCGGCCGGGTTAATAGCAATCAGCCCCAGCATTTT.

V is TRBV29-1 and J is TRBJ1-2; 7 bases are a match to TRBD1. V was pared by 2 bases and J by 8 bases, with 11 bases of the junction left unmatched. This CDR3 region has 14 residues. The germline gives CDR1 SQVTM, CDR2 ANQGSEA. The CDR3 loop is CSVERQGPYSGYTF. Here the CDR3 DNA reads TGCAGCGTTGAACGACAGGGACCTTATAGCGGCTACACCTTC.

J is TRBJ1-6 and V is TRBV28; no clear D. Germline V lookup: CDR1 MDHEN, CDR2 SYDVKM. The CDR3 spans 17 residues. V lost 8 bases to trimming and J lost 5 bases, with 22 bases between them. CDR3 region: CASRSLVYYNHNSPLHF. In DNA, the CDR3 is TGTGCCAGCCGCTCCCTAGTGTACTACAATCATAATTCACCCCTCCACTTT.

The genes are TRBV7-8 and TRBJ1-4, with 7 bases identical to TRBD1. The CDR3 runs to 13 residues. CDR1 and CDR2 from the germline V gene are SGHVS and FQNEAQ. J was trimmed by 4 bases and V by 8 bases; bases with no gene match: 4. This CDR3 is CASGRDSNEKLFF. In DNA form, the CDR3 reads TGTGCCAGCGGCCGGGACAGTAATGAAAAACTGTTTTTT.

The CDR3 is CASSGRGLAGGTDTQYF. In nucleotides, the CDR3 is TGCGCCAGCAGCGGCCGGGGACTAGCGGGGGGCACAGATACGCAGTATTTT. The rearrangement uses TRBV5-1 and TRBJ2-3, with 14 bases fitting TRBD2. The CDR3 covers 17 residues. The junction had 5 bases not matched to a gene; V was cut back by 4 bases and J by 1 base. Germline V gene sequence: CDR1 SGHRS, CDR2 YFSETQ.

The CDR3 loop reads CASRRDRGNTGELFF. CDR3 in DNA: TGTGCCAGCAGAAGGGACAGGGGGAACACCGGGGAGCTGTTTTTT. The chain uses TRBV6-4 and TRBJ2-2; TRBD1 matches at 10 bases. V gave up 6 bases and J gave up 1 base; unmatched junction bases: 2. The CDR3 is made up of 15 amino acids. Germline V CDR1 and CDR2: MRHNA, SNTAGT.

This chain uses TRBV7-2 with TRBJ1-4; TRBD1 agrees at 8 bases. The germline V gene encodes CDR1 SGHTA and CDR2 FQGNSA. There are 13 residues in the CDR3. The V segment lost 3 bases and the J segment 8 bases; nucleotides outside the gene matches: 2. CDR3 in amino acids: CASSFDRGEKLFF. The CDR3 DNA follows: TGTGCCAGCAGCTTCGACAGGGGCGAAAAACTGTTTTTT.